Each of the 12 T cell receptor beta chains below was sequenced from the same sample in a study of control samples from healthy donors and cancer patients. Libraries were prepared by immunoSEQ multiplex PCR; TCRdb keeps only in-frame clonotypes and omits some of them. The sample has more than 110,000 clones; around 85% are singletons. Sequencing input: blood. Receptors were obtained from a woman aged 25 to 39 in good health.

This chain uses TRBV29-1 with TRBJ2-2; D is perhaps TRBD1 or TRBD2 (5 bases each). The CDR3 sequence is 14 residues long. V lost 7 bases to trimming and J lost 5 bases, with 17 bases between them. The V gene's germline CDR1 is SQVTM and CDR2 ANQGSEA. The CDR3: CSAEGQGGTGELFF. CDR3 DNA sequence: TGCAGCGCTGAGGGGCAGGGCGGTACCGGGGAGCTGTTTTTT.

The chain uses TRBV5-1 and TRBJ2-1; D may correspond to TRBD1 or TRBD2 (6 bases each). Trimming took 0 bases from V and 5 from J, leaving 18 bases between them. Looked up from germline, CDR1 is SGHRS and CDR2 is YFSETQ. This CDR3 comprises 17 residues. The CDR3 spells CASSLAFGGGIHNEQFF. DNA for the CDR3: TGCGCCAGCAGCTTGGCCTTCGGGGGCGGTATCCACAATGAGCAGTTCTTC.

This rearrangement joins TRBV20-1 to TRBJ1-1, with no clear D. Germline V lookup: CDR1 DFQATT, CDR2 SNEGSKA (reference sequence). Trimming took 6 bases from V and 5 from J, leaving 13 bases between them. The CDR3 totals 12 residues. The CDR3 bases are TGCAGTGCCAGTGACGTCTGGACTGAAGCTTTCTTT. Amino acids: CSASDVWTEAFF.

The chain employs TRBV29-1 and TRBJ2-7; the match to TRBD2 covers 12 bases. The germline CDR1 and CDR2 sequences are SQVTM and ANQGSEA. This CDR3 has 14 amino acids. J was trimmed by 1 base and V by 6 bases; bases with no gene match: 4. The CDR3 sequence is CSVNGLAGSYEQYF. For the CDR3, the DNA is TGCAGCGTAAACGGACTAGCGGGATCCTACGAGCAGTACTTC.

This clone has only one observation. The chain combines TRBV30 with TRBJ1-4; a possible D gene is TRBD1 (5 bases). The CDR3 is 16 amino acids. The germline CDR1 and CDR2 sequences are GTSNPN and SVGIG (reference sequence). The ends were cut back, 0 bases at V and 4 bases at J, with 15 bases in the middle. The DNA for the CDR3 is TGTGCCTGGAGTGTACCCGGGGGAAGAGTTAATGAAAAACTGTTTTTT. Its protein is CAWSVPGGRVNEKLFF.

The rearrangement uses TRBV5-1 and TRBJ1-2; D unclear. V was cut by 0 bases and J by 2 bases, with 11 bases left in between. The CDR3 spans 15 residues. Germline V lookup: CDR1 SGHRS, CDR2 YFSETQ. This CDR3 reads CASSLAESVNYGYTF. The CDR3 coding sequence is TGCGCCAGCAGCTTGGCCGAGTCAGTCAACTATGGCTACACCTTC. Drawing the rest from reference TRBV5-1 and TRBJ1-2, the complete variable domain is KAGVTQTPRYLIKTRGQQVTLSCSPISGHRSVSWYQQTPGQGLQFLFEYFSETQRNKGNFPGRFSGRQFSNSRSEMNVSTLELGDSALYLCASSLAESVNYGYTFGSGTRLTVV.

The chain couples TRBV6-1 to TRBJ1-4; 8 positions agree with TRBD1. This CDR3 contains 15 residues. In germline, CDR1 is MNHNS, CDR2 SASEGT. Trimming removed 3 bases from V and 7 bases from J; junction bases left unmatched: 7. The CDR3 DNA is TGTGCCAGCAGTGACGGACAGGGCGGGGGTGAAAAACTGTTTTTT. Amino acid sequence: CASSDGQGGGEKLFF.

The chain combines TRBV9 with TRBJ2-1; 7 bases are shared with TRBD2. The CDR3 has 14 amino acids. Germline CDR1 and CDR2: SGDLS and YYNGEE. Trimming at V came to 2 bases and at J to 6 bases, leaving 5 bases not matched to a gene. The CDR3 DNA is TGTGCCAGCAGCGTGGGGGGGACTACCAATGAGCAGTTCTTC. As protein: CASSVGGTTNEQFF.

V gene TRBV2 combines with J gene TRBJ2-1; 16 bases map to TRBD2. The ends lost 5 bases at V and 8 bases at J; junction bases unmatched: 9. This CDR3 has 17 residues. Germline V gene lookup returns CDR1 SNHLY and CDR2 FYNNEI. CDR3 residues: CASSREGTSGRGHEQFF. DNA for the CDR3: TGTGCCAGCAGTCGGGAGGGGACTAGCGGGAGGGGGCATGAGCAGTTCTTC. Full variable domain (remainder filled in from reference TRBV2 and TRBJ2-1): EPEVTQTPSHQVTQMGQEVILRCVPISNHLYFYWYRQILGQKVEFLVSFYNNEISEKSEIFDDQFSVERPDGSNFTLKIRSTKLEDSAMYFCASSREGTSGRGHEQFFGPGTRLTVL.

The CDR3 sequence is CASSPAFKLDGYTF. DNA for the CDR3: TGTGCCAGCAGCCCCGCGTTTAAATTGGACGGCTACACCTTC. The chain is built from TRBV9 and TRBJ1-2; D unclear. The CDR3 totals 14 residues. CDR1 and CDR2 from the germline V gene are SGDLS and YYNGEE. The V gene lost 4 bases and the J gene lost 8 bases, with 18 bases spanning the gap. Using reference TRBV9 and TRBJ1-2 for the parts outside the CDR3, the full variable domain is DSGVTQTPKHLITATGQRVTLRCSPRSGDLSVYWYQQSLDQGLQFLIQYYNGEERAKGNILERFSAQQFPDLHSELNLSSLELGDSALYFCASSPAFKLDGYTFGSGTRLTVV.

The chain couples TRBV7-8 to TRBJ2-7; 10 nucleotides align to TRBD2. V lost 1 base, J lost 3 bases, and 3 bases stayed unmatched. CDR1 is SGHVS and CDR2 is FQNEAQ in the germline V gene. This CDR3 spans 15 amino acids. As DNA, the CDR3 is TGTGCCAGCAGCTTAGTCCTAGCGGGGGTCTACGAGCAGTACTTC. This encodes CASSLVLAGVYEQYF.

This chain connects TRBV28 to TRBJ1-1; the match to TRBD1 covers 9 bases. Germline loops: CDR1 MDHEN, CDR2 SYDVKM. CDR3 length equals 17 residues. V lost 5 bases to trimming and J lost 0 bases; unmatched junction nucleotides: 10. DNA for the CDR3: TGTGCCAGCAGTCTCCGGACAGGGGAGCTCTTGAACACTGAAGCTTTCTTT. It encodes CASSLRTGELLNTEAFF.